One and the same sample provided the 15 T cell receptor beta chains below, sequenced in a study of blood T cells in healthy people across ages. Using a J-beta primer mix together with a sample-barcoded 5' primer, a second PCR was run for roughly 6 to 12 cycles. TCRdb independently ran MiXCR on the 5' RACE reads; one entry per CDR3 protein. The sample lists some 1,800,000 distinct CDR3 sequences, about 39% occurring once. Material for sequencing was blood. These receptors were taken from a human donor in good health.

This rearrangement joins TRBV20-1 to TRBJ1-1; D is uncertain. The CDR3 has 10 residues. CDR1 is DFQATT, CDR2 SNEGSKA, per germline (reference sequence). CDR3: CIPKDTEAFF. CDR3 nucleotides: TGCATCCCAAAAGACACTGAAGCTTTCTTT.

The rearrangement links TRBV29-1 to TRBJ1-1; no reliable D call. V gave up 8 bases and J gave up 0 bases, with 7 bases separating them. The CDR3 is made up of 11 amino acids. Germline V CDR1 and CDR2: SQVTM, ANQGSEA. The CDR3 loop reads CSLNVNTEAFF. The DNA for the CDR3 is TGCAGCCTTAACGTGAACACTGAAGCTTTCTTT.

This chain uses TRBV7-2 with TRBJ2-3; D may correspond to TRBD1 or TRBD2 (6 bases each). The ends were cut back, 3 bases at V and 1 base at J, with 14 bases in the middle. The CDR3 covers 16 residues. The germline V gene encodes CDR1 SGHTA and CDR2 FQGNSA. CDR3 sequence: CASSLLGGGGTDTQYF. CDR3 in DNA: TGTGCCAGCAGCTTGCTGGGGGGCGGTGGCACAGATACGCAGTATTTT.

The sample holds many counts of this clonotype. This chain joins TRBV12-3 or TRBV12-4 and TRBJ2-7; D is ambiguous. V dropped 6 bases and J dropped 0 bases, with 3 bases sitting between them. The CDR3 has 11 residues. CDR3 amino acids: CASSASYEQYF. The CDR3 DNA sequence: TGTGCCAGCAGCGCCTCCTACGAGCAGTACTTC.

The CDR3 region is CSAGWEGVSDTEAFF. As DNA, the CDR3 is TGCAGTGCCGGCTGGGAGGGAGTCTCGGACACTGAAGCTTTCTTT. V and J are TRBV20-1 and TRBJ1-1; D is ambiguous. The CDR3 totals 15 residues. The V end was cut by 6 bases, the J end by 3 bases, with 20 bases between. Germline V CDR1 and CDR2: DFQATT, SNEGSKA (reference sequence).

This chain uses TRBV28 with TRBJ2-7; D ambiguous. The CDR3 extends over 17 amino acids. Germline V gives CDR1 MDHEN, CDR2 SYDVKM. The V gene lost 6 bases and the J gene lost 0 bases, with 21 bases spanning the gap. The CDR3 region is CASSQLGSGPSSYEQYF. As DNA, the CDR3 is TGTGCCAGCAGCCAGCTCGGGTCGGGCCCAAGCTCCTACGAGCAGTACTTC. The entire variable domain, with the rest obtained from reference TRBV28 and TRBJ2-7, is as follows: DVKVTQSSRYLVKRTGEKVFLECVQDMDHENMFWYRQDPGLGLRLIYFSYDVKMKEKGDIPEGYSVSREKKERFSLILESASTNQTSMYLCASSQLGSGPSSYEQYFGPGTRLTVT.

This clonotype has at least ten counts. The rearrangement links TRBV7-2 to TRBJ2-7; D not certain. Germline CDR1 reads SGHTA; CDR2 reads FQGNSA. This CDR3 contains 13 residues. The V end lost 4 bases, the J end lost 2 bases, and 9 bases lay between the germline ends. DNA of the CDR3: TGTGCCAGCAGCTCCGATAGTACCTACGAGCAGTACTTC. This codes for CASSSDSTYEQYF.

This clonotype has ten or more counts. At one end, the junction sequence differs from germline, possibly due to a read error. This chain links TRBV5-1 with TRBJ2-6; D is uncertain. The CDR3 length is 15 residues. Germline V gene lookup returns CDR1 SGHRS and CDR2 YFSETQ. CDR3 nucleotide sequence: TGTGCCAGCAGCTTAGAAGGGACTGGGGCCAACGTCCTGACTTTC. This encodes CASSLEGTGANVLTF.

The sample holds many counts of this clonotype. The J gene is TRBJ2-4, the V gene TRBV5-1; the match to TRBD1 covers 8 bases. The germline V gene encodes CDR1 SGHRS and CDR2 YFSETQ. This CDR3 is 13 amino acids long. Losses at the gene ends were 6 bases for V and 8 bases for J; bases not matched to a gene: 7. Here the CDR3 DNA reads TGCGCCAGCACCTTAGGACAGGGAGACATTCAGTACTTC. It yields the protein CASTLGQGDIQYF.

This chain connects TRBV20-1 to TRBJ2-7; 9 bases are a match to TRBD2. Germline V CDR1 and CDR2: DFQATT, SNEGSKA (reference sequence). The V gene end was trimmed by 4 bases and the J gene end by 7 bases; junction bases not matched to a gene: 11. The CDR3 sequence is 14 residues long. The DNA for the CDR3 is TGCAGTGCTACCCATAGCGGGGGATTGGGGGAGCAGTACTTC. As protein: CSATHSGGLGEQYF.

The V call is TRBV25-1, the J call TRBJ1-4, with D unresolved. This CDR3 spans 15 amino acids. CDR1 is MGHDK and CDR2 is SYGVNS in the germline V gene. V was shortened by 3 bases and J by 15 bases, with 23 bases between the two germline ends. CDR3 coding DNA: TGTGCCAGCAGTGACCCGCTAAGAGGTCTGGGCACTGTGTTTTTT. Translation gives CASSDPLRGLGTVFF.

This clonotype was counted between two and nine times. The chain combines TRBV20-1 with TRBJ1-2; D gene ambiguous. Looked up from germline, CDR1 is DFQATT and CDR2 is SNEGSKA (reference sequence). The CDR3 is 11 amino acids. V was cut by 5 bases and J by 8 bases, with 12 bases left in between. The CDR3 DNA sequence: TGCAGTGCTTCTACCGCTCGAGGCTACACCTTC. Amino acids: CSASTARGYTF.

The chain has TRBV20-1 and TRBJ2-5; TRBD1 agrees at 7 bases. CDR3 length: 14 residues. V lost 5 bases and J lost 1; bases outside the gene matches: 7. Germline values: CDR1 DFQATT, CDR2 SNEGSKA (reference sequence). The CDR3 spells CSAEPNRGQETQYF. For the CDR3, the DNA is TGCAGTGCTGAACCGAACAGGGGCCAAGAGACCCAGTACTTC.

The CDR3 spells CASSPTRVAGEGNQPQHF. The CDR3 DNA is TGTGCCAGCAGCCCGACCAGGGTGGCAGGGGAGGGCAATCAGCCCCAGCATTTT. The genes are TRBV7-2 and TRBJ1-5, with a possible D match to TRBD1 (6 bases). Germline V lookup: CDR1 SGHTA, CDR2 FQGNSA. The CDR3 loop spans 18 amino acids. Trimming removed 5 bases from V and 2 bases from J, with 22 bases in between.

This clonotype was seen a handful of times. The chain couples TRBV24-1 to TRBJ1-5, with 7 bases that match TRBD1. In germline, CDR1 is KGHDR, CDR2 SFDVKD. The CDR3 runs 13 residues. V shed 7 bases, J shed 4 bases, and the junction held 3 bases outside the gene matches. The CDR3 DNA reads as TGTGCCACCAGCTTGGGACAGAATCAGCCCCAGCATTTT. This sequence encodes CATSLGQNQPQHF.